This T cell receptor (beta chain) was recorded in a study of shared clonotypes between healthy human individuals. Data came from immunoSEQ multiplex PCR; TCRdb stores just in-frame clones and leaves some out. The sample holds some 2,000,000 clones, nearly 97% seen once. Regarding the study as a whole: For naive CD4 cells, 4.5% to 6.5% of clonotypes were shared across a few donors.

With respect to this clone: The antigen is not known.

CDR1 and CDR2 (germline): SGHRS, YFSETQ. Trimming shortened V by 4 bases and J by 5 bases, and 11 bases separated the two germline ends. The CDR3 runs to 13 residues. Sequenced material: naive CD4+ T cells sorted from blood. Subset noted: CD45RA+ positively selected. The sequence came from a man in his late teens or twenties in good health. The genes are TRBV5-1 and TRBJ2-3; TRBD2 is a possible D gene (5 bases). This CDR3 reads CASSPGIEDTQYF. As DNA, the CDR3 is TGCGCCAGCAGCCCCGGGATAGAAGATACGCAGTATTTT. Combining the CDR3 with reference TRBV5-1 and TRBJ2-3 gives the whole variable domain KAGVTQTPRYLIKTRGQQVTLSCSPISGHRSVSWYQQTPGQGLQFLFEYFSETQRNKGNFPGRFSGRQFSNSRSEMNVSTLELGDSALYLCASSPGIEDTQYFGPGTRLTVL.